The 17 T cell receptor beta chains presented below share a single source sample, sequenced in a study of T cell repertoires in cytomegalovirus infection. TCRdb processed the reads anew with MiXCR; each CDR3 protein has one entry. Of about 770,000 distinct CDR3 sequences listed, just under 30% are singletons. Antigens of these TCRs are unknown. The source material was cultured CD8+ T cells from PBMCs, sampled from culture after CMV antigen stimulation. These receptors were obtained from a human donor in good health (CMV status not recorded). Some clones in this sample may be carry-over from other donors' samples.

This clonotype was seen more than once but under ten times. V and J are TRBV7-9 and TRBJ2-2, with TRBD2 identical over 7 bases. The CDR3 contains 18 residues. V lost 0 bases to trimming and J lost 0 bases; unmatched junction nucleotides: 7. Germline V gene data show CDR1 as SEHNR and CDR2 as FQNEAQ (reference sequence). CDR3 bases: TGTGCCAGCAGCTTAGCGGGGGAGGGGCCTTCGAACACCGGGGAGCTGTTTTTT. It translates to CASSLAGEGPSNTGELFF.

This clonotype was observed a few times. The CDR3 coding sequence is TGTGCCAGCAGTTACTCGATTGGGGGTGGGGCAGATACGCAGTATTTT. Amino acid sequence: CASSYSIGGGADTQYF. The gene calls are TRBV6-2 or TRBV6-3 and TRBJ2-3, with D perhaps assigned TRBD1 or TRBD2 (5 bases each). Trimming stripped 0 bases from V and 4 bases from J, with 14 bases between. The germline V gene encodes CDR1 MNHEY and CDR2 SVGEGT. The CDR3 spans 16 residues.

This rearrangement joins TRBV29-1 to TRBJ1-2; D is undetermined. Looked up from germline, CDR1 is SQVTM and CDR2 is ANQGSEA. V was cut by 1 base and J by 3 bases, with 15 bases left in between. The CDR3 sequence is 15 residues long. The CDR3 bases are TGCAGCGTTGAAGTAGCCTATACCGGGTACTATGGCTACACCTTC. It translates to CSVEVAYTGYYGYTF.

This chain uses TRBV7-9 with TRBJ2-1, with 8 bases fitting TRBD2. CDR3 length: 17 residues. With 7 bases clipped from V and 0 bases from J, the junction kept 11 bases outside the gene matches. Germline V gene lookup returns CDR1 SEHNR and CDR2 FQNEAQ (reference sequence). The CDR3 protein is CASTPLGRGGSYNEQFF. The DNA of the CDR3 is TGTGCCAGCACCCCCCTAGGTCGGGGGGGCTCCTACAATGAGCAGTTCTTC.

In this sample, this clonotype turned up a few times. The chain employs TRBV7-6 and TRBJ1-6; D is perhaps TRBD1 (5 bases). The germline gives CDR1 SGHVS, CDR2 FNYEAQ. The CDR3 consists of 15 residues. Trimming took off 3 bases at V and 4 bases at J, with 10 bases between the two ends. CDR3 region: CASSLGRGYNSPLHF. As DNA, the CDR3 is TGTGCCAGCAGCTTGGGGAGGGGTTATAATTCACCCCTCCACTTT.

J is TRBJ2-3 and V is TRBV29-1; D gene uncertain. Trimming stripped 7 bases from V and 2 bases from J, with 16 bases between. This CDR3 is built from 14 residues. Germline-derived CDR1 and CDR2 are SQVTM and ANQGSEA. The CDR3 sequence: CSADSAVDTDTQYF. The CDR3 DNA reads TGCAGCGCCGATTCTGCGGTAGACACAGATACGCAGTATTTT.

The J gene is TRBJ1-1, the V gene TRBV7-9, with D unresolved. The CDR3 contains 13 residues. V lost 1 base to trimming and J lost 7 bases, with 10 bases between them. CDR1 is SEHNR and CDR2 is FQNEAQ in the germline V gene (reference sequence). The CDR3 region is CASSLGPALEAFF. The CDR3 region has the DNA TGTGCCAGCAGCTTAGGCCCAGCCCTTGAAGCTTTCTTT.

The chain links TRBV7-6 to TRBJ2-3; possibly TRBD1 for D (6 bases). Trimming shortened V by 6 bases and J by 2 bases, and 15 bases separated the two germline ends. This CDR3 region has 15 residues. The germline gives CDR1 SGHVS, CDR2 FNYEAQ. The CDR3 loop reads CASRYRAVLTDTQYF. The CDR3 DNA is TGTGCCAGCAGATACAGGGCAGTACTCACAGATACGCAGTATTTT.

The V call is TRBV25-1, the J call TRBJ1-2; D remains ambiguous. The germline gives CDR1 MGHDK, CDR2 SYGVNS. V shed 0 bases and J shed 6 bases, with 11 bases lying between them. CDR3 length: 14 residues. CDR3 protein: CASSEYWETHGYTF. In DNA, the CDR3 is TGTGCCAGCAGTGAATATTGGGAGACTCATGGCTACACCTTC.

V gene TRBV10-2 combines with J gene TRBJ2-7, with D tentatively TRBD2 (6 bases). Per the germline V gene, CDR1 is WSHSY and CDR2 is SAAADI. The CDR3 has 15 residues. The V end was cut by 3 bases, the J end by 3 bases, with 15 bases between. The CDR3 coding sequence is TGCGCCAGCAGTGATCGGCAGGGAGGCGGCTACGAGCAGTACGTC. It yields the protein CASSDRQGGGYEQYV.

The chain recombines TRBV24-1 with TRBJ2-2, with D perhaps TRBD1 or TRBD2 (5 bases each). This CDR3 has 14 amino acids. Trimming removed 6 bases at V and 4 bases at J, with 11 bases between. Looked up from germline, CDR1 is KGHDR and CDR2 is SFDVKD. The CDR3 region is CATSLGPGTGELFF. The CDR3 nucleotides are TGTGCCACCAGTTTGGGACCGGGCACCGGGGAGCTGTTTTTT.

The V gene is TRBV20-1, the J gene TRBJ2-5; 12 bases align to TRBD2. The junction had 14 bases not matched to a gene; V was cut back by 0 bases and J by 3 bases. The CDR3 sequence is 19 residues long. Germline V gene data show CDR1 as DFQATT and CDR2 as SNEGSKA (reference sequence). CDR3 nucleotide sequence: TGCAGTGCTAGAGATGAGAAGAAACTAGCGGGGGGCCCCAAAGAGACCCAGTACTTC. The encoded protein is CSARDEKKLAGGPKETQYF.

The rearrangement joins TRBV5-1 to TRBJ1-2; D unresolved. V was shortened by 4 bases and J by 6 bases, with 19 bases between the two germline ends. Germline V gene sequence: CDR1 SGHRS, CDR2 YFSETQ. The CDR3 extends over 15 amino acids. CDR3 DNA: TGCGCCAGCAGCCCCGACTTGCCGGTGATGGATGGCTACACCTTC. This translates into CASSPDLPVMDGYTF. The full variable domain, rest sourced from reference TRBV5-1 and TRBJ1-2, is KAGVTQTPRYLIKTRGQQVTLSCSPISGHRSVSWYQQTPGQGLQFLFEYFSETQRNKGNFPGRFSGRQFSNSRSEMNVSTLELGDSALYLCASSPDLPVMDGYTFGSGTRLTVV.

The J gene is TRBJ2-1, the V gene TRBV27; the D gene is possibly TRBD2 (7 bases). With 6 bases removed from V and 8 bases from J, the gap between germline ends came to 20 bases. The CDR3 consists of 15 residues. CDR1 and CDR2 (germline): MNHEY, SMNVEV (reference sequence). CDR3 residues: CASRSIGGLQDEQFF. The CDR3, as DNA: TGTGCCAGCAGAAGTATCGGGGGGCTGCAGGATGAGCAGTTCTTC.

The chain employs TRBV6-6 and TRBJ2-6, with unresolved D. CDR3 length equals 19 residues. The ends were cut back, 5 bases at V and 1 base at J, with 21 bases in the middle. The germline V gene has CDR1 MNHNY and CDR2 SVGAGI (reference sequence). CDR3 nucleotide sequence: TGTGCCAGCAGTGATAGAAAGTTTGAGGTAGCTTCTGGGGCCAACGTCCTGACTTTC. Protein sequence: CASSDRKFEVASGANVLTF.

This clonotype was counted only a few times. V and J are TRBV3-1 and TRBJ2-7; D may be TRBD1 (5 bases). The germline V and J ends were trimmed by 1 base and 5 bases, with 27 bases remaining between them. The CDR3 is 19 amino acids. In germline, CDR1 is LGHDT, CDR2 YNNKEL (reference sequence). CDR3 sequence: CASSQAVSGNLDLYDEQYF. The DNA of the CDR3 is TGTGCCAGCAGCCAAGCGGTGTCAGGGAATCTCGATCTTTACGACGAGCAGTACTTC.

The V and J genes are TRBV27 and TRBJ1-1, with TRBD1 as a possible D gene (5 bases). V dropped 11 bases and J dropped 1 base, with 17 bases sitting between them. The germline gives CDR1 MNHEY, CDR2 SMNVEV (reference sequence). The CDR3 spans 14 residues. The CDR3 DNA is TGTGCCGCCATATTGCAGGGACCGAACACTGAAGCTTTCTTT. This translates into CAAILQGPNTEAFF.